The T cell receptor beta chain described here comes from a study of beta chain features in type 1 diabetes. Study outcomes and limitations: Within the patient group, naive, central memory and Treg TCRB repertoires appeared more similar to each other than within healthy donors.

As to this clone: Its antigen is as yet unknown.

The sequenced template was cDNA made from the entire isolated RNA. TCRdb's table, derived via immunoSEQ multiplex PCR, lists solely in-frame clones and lacks some. The table has 130,000 or so clones, roughly 9.3% seen once; the top ten hold about 0.6%. One heparinised blood draw, averaging roughly 0.11 L, came from each donor. Purity exceeding 95% was reached by all sorted populations. Germline assignment: CDR1 MNHEY and CDR2 SVGAGI. V gave up 0 bases and J gave up 0 bases, with 5 bases separating them. This CDR3 spans 14 amino acids. The J gene is TRBJ1-1, the V gene TRBV6-5; no definite D call. The sequence derives from a woman aged 40 to 50 in good health. The sequencing input was central memory CD4+ T cells from blood. The CDR3 sequence: CASSYSSVNTEAFF. The DNA of the CDR3 is TGTGCCAGCAGTTACTCGTCGGTGAACACTGAAGCTTTCTTT.